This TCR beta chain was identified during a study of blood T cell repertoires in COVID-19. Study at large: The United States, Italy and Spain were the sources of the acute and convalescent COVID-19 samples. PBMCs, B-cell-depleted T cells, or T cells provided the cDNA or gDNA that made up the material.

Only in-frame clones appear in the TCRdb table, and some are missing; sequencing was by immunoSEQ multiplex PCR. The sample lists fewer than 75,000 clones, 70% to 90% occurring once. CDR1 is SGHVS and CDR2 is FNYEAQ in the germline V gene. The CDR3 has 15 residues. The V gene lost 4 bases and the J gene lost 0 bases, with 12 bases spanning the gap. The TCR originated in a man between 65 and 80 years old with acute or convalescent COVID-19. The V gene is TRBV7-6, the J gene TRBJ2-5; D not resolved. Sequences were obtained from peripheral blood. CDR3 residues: CASSYTPRYQETQYF. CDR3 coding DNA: TGTGCCAGCAGCTACACCCCGAGGTACCAAGAGACCCAGTACTTC.